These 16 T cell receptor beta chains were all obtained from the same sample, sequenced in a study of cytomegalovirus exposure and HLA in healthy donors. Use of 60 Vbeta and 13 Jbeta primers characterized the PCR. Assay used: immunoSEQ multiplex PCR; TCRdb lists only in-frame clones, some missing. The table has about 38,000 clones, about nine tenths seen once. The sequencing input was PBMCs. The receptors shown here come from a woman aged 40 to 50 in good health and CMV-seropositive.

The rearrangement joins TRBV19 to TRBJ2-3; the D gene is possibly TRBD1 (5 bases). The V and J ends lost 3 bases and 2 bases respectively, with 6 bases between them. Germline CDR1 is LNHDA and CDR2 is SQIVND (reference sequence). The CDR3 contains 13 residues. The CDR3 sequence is CASSMGPTDTQYF. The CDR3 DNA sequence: TGTGCCAGTAGTATGGGGCCCACAGATACGCAGTATTTT.

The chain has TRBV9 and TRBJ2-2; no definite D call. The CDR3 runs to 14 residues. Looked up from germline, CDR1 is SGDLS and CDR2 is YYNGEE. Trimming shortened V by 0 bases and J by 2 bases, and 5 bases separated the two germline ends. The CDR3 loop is CASSVALNTGELFF. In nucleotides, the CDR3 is TGTGCCAGCAGCGTAGCTTTAAACACCGGGGAGCTGTTTTTT.

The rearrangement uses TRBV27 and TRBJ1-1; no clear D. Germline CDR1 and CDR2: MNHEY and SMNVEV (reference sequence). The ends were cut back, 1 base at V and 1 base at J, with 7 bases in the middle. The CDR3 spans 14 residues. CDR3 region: CASSLYSQNTEAFF. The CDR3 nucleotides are TGTGCCAGCAGTTTATATTCCCAGAACACTGAAGCTTTCTTT.

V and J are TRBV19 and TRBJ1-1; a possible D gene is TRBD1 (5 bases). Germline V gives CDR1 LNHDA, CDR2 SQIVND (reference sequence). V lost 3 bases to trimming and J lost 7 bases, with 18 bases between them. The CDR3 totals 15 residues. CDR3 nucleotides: TGTGCCAGTAGTATTAGTGCTTGGGGGGGTAATGAAGCTTTCTTT. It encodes CASSISAWGGNEAFF.

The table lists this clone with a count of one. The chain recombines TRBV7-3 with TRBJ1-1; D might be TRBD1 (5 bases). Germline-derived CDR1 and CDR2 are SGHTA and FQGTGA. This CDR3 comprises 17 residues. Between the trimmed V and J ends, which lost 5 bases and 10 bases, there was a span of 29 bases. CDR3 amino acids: CASSPQGGAGVGQGAFF. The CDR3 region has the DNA TGTGCCAGCAGCCCCCAGGGTGGGGCGGGGGTGGGTCAAGGAGCTTTCTTT.

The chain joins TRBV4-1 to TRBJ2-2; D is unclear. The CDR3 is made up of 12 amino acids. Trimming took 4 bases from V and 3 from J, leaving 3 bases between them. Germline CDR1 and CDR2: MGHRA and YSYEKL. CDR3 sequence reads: CASSPHTGELFF. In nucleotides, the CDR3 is TGCGCCAGCAGCCCTCACACCGGGGAGCTGTTTTTT.

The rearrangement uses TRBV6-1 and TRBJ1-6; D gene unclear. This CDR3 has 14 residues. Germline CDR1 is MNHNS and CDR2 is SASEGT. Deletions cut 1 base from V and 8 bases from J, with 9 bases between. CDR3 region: CASSEVGRDSPLHF. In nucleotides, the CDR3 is TGTGCCAGCAGTGAAGTTGGGCGGGATTCACCCCTCCACTTT.

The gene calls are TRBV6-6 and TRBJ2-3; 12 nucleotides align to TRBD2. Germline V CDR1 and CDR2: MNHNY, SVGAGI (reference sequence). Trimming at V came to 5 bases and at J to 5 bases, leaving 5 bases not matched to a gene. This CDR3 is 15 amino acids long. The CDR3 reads CASSGLAGTLDTQYF. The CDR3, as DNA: TGTGCCAGCAGTGGACTAGCGGGGACCTTAGATACGCAGTATTTT.

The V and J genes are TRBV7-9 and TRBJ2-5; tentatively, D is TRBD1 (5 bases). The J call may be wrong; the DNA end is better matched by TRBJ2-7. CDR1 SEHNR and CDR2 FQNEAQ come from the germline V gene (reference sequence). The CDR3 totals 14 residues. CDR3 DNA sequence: TGTGCCAGCAGCCATCGACAGAAACGAGACGAGCAGTACTTC. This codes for CASSHRQKRDEQYF.

The chain's CDR3 is CASSLRGEETQYF. Here the CDR3 DNA reads TGTGCCAGCAGCCTCCGGGGGGAAGAGACCCAGTACTTC. This rearrangement joins TRBV28 to TRBJ2-5; 7 bases are shared with TRBD2. Losses at the gene ends were 6 bases for V and 3 bases for J; bases not matched to a gene: 4. The CDR3 loop spans 13 amino acids. Germline-derived CDR1 and CDR2 are MDHEN and SYDVKM.

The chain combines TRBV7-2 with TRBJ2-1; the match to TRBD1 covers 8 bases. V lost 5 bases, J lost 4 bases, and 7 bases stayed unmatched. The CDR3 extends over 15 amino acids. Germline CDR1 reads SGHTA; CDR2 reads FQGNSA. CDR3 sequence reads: CASSQGTGTYNEQFF. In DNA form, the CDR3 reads TGTGCCAGCAGCCAGGGGACAGGCACGTACAATGAGCAGTTCTTC.

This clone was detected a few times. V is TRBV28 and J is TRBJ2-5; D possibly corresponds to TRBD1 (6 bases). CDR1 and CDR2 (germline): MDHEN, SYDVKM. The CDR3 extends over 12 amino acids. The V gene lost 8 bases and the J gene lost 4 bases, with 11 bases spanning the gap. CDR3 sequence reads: CASGRGGETQYF. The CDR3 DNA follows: TGTGCCAGCGGCAGGGGTGGAGAGACCCAGTACTTC.

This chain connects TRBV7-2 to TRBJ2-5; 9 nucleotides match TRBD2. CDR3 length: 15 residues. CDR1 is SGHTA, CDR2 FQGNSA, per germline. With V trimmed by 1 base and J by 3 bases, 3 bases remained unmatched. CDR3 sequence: CASSLVASGEETQYF. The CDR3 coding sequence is TGTGCCAGCAGCTTAGTGGCTAGCGGGGAAGAGACCCAGTACTTC.

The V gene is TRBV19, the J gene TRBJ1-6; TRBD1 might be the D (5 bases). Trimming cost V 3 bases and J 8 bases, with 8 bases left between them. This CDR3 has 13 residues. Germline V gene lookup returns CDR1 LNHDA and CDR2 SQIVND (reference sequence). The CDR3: CASSIRGDSPLHF. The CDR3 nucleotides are TGTGCCAGTAGTATCCGGGGGGATTCACCCCTCCACTTT. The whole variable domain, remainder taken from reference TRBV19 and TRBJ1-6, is DGGITQSPKYLFRKEGQNVTLSCEQNLNHDAMYWYRQDPGQGLRLIYYSQIVNDFQKGDIAEGYSVSREKKESFPLTVTSAQKNPTAFYLCASSIRGDSPLHFGNGTRLTVT.

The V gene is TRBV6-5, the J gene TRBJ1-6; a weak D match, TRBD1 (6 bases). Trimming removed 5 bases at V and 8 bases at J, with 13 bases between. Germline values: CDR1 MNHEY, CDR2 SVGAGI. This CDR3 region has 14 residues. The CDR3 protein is CASSAGTSYSPLHF. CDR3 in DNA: TGTGCCAGCAGTGCCGGGACATCCTATTCACCCCTCCACTTT.

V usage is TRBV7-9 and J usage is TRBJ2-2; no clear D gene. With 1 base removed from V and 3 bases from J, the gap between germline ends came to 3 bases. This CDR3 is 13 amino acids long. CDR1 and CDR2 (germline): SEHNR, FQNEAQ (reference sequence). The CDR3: CASSLVDTGELFF. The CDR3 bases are TGTGCCAGCAGCTTAGTCGACACCGGGGAGCTGTTTTTT.